This T cell receptor beta chain was captured by sequencing in a study of T-cell reconstitution after alpha-beta-depleted transplantation in children. Regarding the study as a whole: Newly generated T cells supplied most T-cell counts and diversity one year post-transplant.

As it was prepared, the TCRbeta library received unique molecular identifiers. One entry per CDR3 protein, called by TCRdb with MiXCR from the PCR reads. Of 300,000 or so distinct CDR3 sequences in the sample, around 20% are singletons; the top ten hold about a tenth. V was shortened by 2 bases and J by 2 bases, with 9 bases between the two germline ends. Germline V gene sequence: CDR1 MNHEY, CDR2 SVGAGI. This CDR3 has 14 residues. This clonotype was seen a few times. The antigen remains unidentified. The material sequenced was PBMCs, mostly from graft donor cells, taken 180 days after TCRalphabeta/CD19-depleted stem cell transplant. The TCR comes from a male patient younger than 18 who had a stem cell transplant for acute lymphoblastic leukemia, so the T cells may come from the graft donor. This chain connects TRBV6-5 to TRBJ2-5, with D possibly TRBD2 on 6 matching bases. The CDR3 spells CASSYAGRQETQYF. The CDR3 DNA is TGTGCCAGCAGTTACGCGGGACGGCAAGAGACCCAGTACTTC.